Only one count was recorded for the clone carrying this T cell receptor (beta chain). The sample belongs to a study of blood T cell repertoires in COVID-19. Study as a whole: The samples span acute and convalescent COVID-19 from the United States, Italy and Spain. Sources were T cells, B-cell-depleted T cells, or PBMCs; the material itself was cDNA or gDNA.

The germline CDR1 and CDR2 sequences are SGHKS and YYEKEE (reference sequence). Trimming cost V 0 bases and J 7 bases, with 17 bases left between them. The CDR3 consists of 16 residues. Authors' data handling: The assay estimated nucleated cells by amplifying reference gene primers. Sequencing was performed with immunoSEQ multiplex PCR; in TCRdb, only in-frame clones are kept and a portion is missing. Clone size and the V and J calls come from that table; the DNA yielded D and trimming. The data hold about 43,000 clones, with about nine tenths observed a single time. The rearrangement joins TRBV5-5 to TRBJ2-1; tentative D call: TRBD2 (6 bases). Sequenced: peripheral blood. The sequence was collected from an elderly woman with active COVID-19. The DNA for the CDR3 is TGTGCCAGCAGCTTGGGCGGGGCTGCCCGGTGGAATGAGCAGTTCTTC. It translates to CASSLGGAARWNEQFF.